This TCR beta chain was captured in a study of blood T cell repertoires in COVID-19. Study in general: PBMCs, B-cell-depleted T cells, or T cells provided the cDNA or gDNA that made up the material.

Per the original methods: Scientists estimated how many nucleated cells there were by amplifying reference gene primers. Produced via immunoSEQ multiplex PCR; TCRdb's table is partial and in-frame only. V and J calls and clone size are given by that table; D and trimming were obtained from the DNA. The sample yields under 250,000 clones, about four fifths seen once. Only a few counts were recorded for this clone. Cohorts were determined from participant-reported clinical history. No more than 2 weeks before study entry, exposed participants had met a case of COVID-19. The length of the CDR3 is 16 residues. Looked up from germline, CDR1 is SGDLS and CDR2 is YYNGEE. V trimming: 0 bases; J trimming: 6 bases; junction bases outside the gene matches: 5.

The receptor's source is a middle-aged woman who had been exposed to COVID-19. Sequencing was done on a sample of PBMCs or T cells enriched from blood (not recorded which). The V call is TRBV9, the J call TRBJ1-6, with 8 nucleotides matching TRBD1. This chain's CDR3 is CASSVVARGPNSPLHF. The CDR3 DNA reads as TGTGCCAGCAGCGTAGTGGCCAGGGGGCCTAATTCACCCCTCCACTTT. Full variable domain (remainder filled in from reference TRBV9 and TRBJ1-6): DSGVTQTPKHLITATGQRVTLRCSPRSGDLSVYWYQQSLDQGLQFLIQYYNGEERAKGNILERFSAQQFPDLHSELNLSSLELGDSALYFCASSVVARGPNSPLHFGNGTRLTVT.